These 2 T cell receptor beta chains were sequenced from one sample in a study of response to subunit inactivated influenza vaccine. MiXCR, run by TCRdb on the RT-PCR reads, gives a single entry per CDR3 protein. Of more than 600,000 distinct CDR3 sequences in the sample, around 20% are singletons; the top ten hold about 11%. Specimen: PBMCs from blood, collected 5 days after vaccination. The receptors stem from a man aged 50 to 59 who received an inactivated influenza vaccine.

This clonotype has ten or more counts. The chain has TRBV10-1 and TRBJ2-1; 7 bases are a match to TRBD1. From germline, CDR1 is WNHNN and CDR2 SYGVQD (reference sequence). The junction had 13 bases not matched to a gene; V was cut back by 5 bases and J by 6 bases. This CDR3 region has 16 residues. CDR3 in DNA: TGCGCCAGCAGTTTGTCGACAGGGCGCGAAATCAATGAGCAGTTCTTC. Its protein product is CASSLSTGREINEQFF.

This clonotype has just a few counts. The chain uses TRBV2 and TRBJ1-2; 10 bases map to TRBD1. Trimming removed 7 bases from V and 6 bases from J; junction bases left unmatched: 2. Germline V CDR1 and CDR2: SNHLY, FYNNEI. The CDR3 runs to 12 residues. The CDR3 spells CASKTGGDGYTF. CDR3 nucleotide sequence: TGTGCCAGCAAGACAGGGGGCGATGGCTACACCTTC.